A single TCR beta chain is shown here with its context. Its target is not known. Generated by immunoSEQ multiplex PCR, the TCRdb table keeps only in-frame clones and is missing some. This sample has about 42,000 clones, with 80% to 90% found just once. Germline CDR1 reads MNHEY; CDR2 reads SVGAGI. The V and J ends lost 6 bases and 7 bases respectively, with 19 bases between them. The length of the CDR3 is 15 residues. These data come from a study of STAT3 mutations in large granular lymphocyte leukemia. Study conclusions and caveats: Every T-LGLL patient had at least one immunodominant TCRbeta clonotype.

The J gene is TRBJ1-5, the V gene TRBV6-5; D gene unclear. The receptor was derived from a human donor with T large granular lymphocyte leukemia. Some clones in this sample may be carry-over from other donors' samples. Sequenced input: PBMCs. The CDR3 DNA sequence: TGTGCCAGCAGCCCCGGGAAACCTTCTGCCCAGCCCCAGCATTTT. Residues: CASSPGKPSAQPQHF.